One sample yielded the 4 T cell receptor beta chains listed below, sequenced in a study of CD8+ T cells in alopecia areata. RNA extraction was followed by reverse transcription into cDNA, which acted as the sequencing template. TCRdb's table, derived via immunoSEQ multiplex PCR, lists solely in-frame clones and lacks some. The table includes 150,000 to 200,000 clones, 59% detected once. Specimen: CD4+ T cells sorted from blood, collected at week 0. The receptors derive from a human donor with alopecia areata.

This clone is labeled large. Within the sample, other DNA sequences also encode this same CDR3. The chain links TRBV9 to TRBJ1-6; D might be TRBD1 (6 bases). Trimming cost V 0 bases and J 7 bases, with 8 bases left between them. The CDR3 totals 14 residues. Germline V gene lookup returns CDR1 SGDLS and CDR2 YYNGEE. CDR3 sequence reads: CASSVGQGNSPLHF. The DNA of the CDR3 is TGTGCCAGCAGCGTAGGGCAGGGGAATTCACCCCTCCACTTT. The complete variable domain, with remaining parts taken from reference TRBV9 and TRBJ1-6, reads DSGVTQTPKHLITATGQRVTLRCSPRSGDLSVYWYQQSLDQGLQFLIQYYNGEERAKGNILERFSAQQFPDLHSELNLSSLELGDSALYFCASSVGQGNSPLHFGNGTRLTVT.

The chain carries TRBV29-1 and TRBJ2-3, with 10 bases lining up with TRBD2. V shed 5 bases, J shed 2 bases, and the junction held 4 bases outside the gene matches. CDR1 and CDR2 (germline): SQVTM, ANQGSEA. CDR3 size: 14 residues. The chain's CDR3 is CSVRLAGVTDTQYF. DNA for the CDR3: TGCAGCGTTCGGCTAGCGGGGGTCACAGATACGCAGTATTTT.

The DNA for the CDR3 is TGTGCCAGCAGCCGGGGACAGTCCAACACTGAAGCTTTCTTT. Translation gives CASSRGQSNTEAFF. This rearrangement joins TRBV7-9 to TRBJ1-1, with 7 bases identical to TRBD1. Germline CDR1 SEHNR, CDR2 FQNEAQ (reference sequence). V shed 5 bases and J 2 bases; nucleotides not matched to a gene: 5. This CDR3 comprises 14 residues.

The sample holds a few counts of this clone. The chain is built from TRBV6-1 and TRBJ1-5; TRBD1 might be the D (6 bases). The CDR3 loop spans 13 amino acids. Germline CDR1 is MNHNS and CDR2 is SASEGT. V was clipped by 5 bases and J by 7 bases, with 12 bases between them. The CDR3 loop reads CASSQGGWQPQHF. The CDR3 DNA is TGTGCCAGCAGTCAAGGGGGTTGGCAGCCCCAGCATTTT.